This TCR beta chain was recorded in a study of cytomegalovirus exposure and HLA in healthy donors. Whole-study results and caveats: Likely technical artifact: a cluster of highly shared sequence variants.

Nominally healthy donors provided the samples, though records likely missed some immune exposures. A remark on this clone: Its cognate antigen is unknown.

With 60 Vbeta and 13 Jbeta primers, the PCR was carried out. Assay used: immunoSEQ multiplex PCR; TCRdb lists only in-frame clones, some missing. This sample yields under 200,000 clones, of which roughly 80% are seen a single time; around 4.5% belongs to the top ten. The CDR3 has 14 amino acids. In germline, CDR1 is SGDLS, CDR2 YYNGEE. Trimming cost V 0 bases and J 7 bases; bases outside gene matches: 5. Specimen: PBMCs. This clonotype was obtained from a young man in good health and CMV-seronegative. The chain combines TRBV9 with TRBJ1-1; TRBD1 matches 8 bases. The CDR3 bases are TGTGCCAGCAGCGTAGAAACAGGGGGAATTGAAGCTTTCTTT. Translating gives CASSVETGGIEAFF.